This T cell receptor beta chain was sequenced in a study of cytomegalovirus exposure and HLA in healthy donors (dated by TCRdb to about 2017). Describing the broader study: In an earlier analysis of some 610 of the donors, 250 to 300 Gb of sequence data and 120 million or so unique TCR beta sequences from 180 million or so T cells were reported. About 280 gigabases of sequencing data and tens of millions of unique TCR sequences were included in an early release covering 550 to 800 HLA-typed donors. The genetic ancestry cluster associated with self-reported Caucasian donors included 65% to 90% of the 300 to 450 genotyped donors. The study aimed to test whether cataloging public T cell receptors could reveal signatures of past pathogen exposure. The study used immunosequencing to profile the T cell repertoires of 670 or so subjects and linked those repertoires to cytomegalovirus serostatus. Besides the first cohort of more than 650 subjects, a separate validation cohort made up of 120 different subjects was used. High-throughput TCR immunosequencing, statistical association of individual TCRs with disease status, and machine learning were combined to predict cytomegalovirus infection status. A later analysis re-analyzed previously published TCR beta repertoires from roughly 690 donors and added high-resolution HLA genotyping to study TCR occurrence patterns. Rather than using new phenotypic data, the later analysis identified candidate immune exposures from TCR beta sequences and from how often those sequences occurred across donors. An earlier analysis of 587 of the donors used high-throughput TCR beta sequencing to judge whether each TCR beta V gene segment behaved as functional or pseudogenic. Donor age, sex, ethnicity and CMV serostatus were compiled together with the repertoire data. Genome-wide SNP genotypes for about 65% of the 666 donors were used in a later genetic analysis, which treated that subset as a discovery cohort. Every repertoire in the discovery cohort had been generated on one and the same sequencing platform. HLA typing included class I and class II loci at four-digit resolution. The number of donors typed differed by locus, with roughly 629-640 for A, B, C, DRB1 and DQB1, around 520 for DQA1, 600 to 610 for DPA1, and around 460 for DPB1. Several DR-DQ haplotypes were treated as single units for association and clustering because of strong linkage in the cohort. Among around 400 genotyped donors of the cohort, an average of about 220,000 unique TCR beta nucleotide sequences was sequenced per donor, of which approximately 19% were non-productive. General findings and caveats noted by the study authors: A later analysis associated 16,951 TCR beta sequences with specific HLA alleles at a false discovery rate of 0.05. Because the 87-base-pair reads could not distinguish some IMGT-functional V segments, including TRBV6-2 and TRBV6-3, those segments were excluded. In a later genetic analysis, a missense DCLRE1C variant was associated with V-gene and J-gene trimming of TCR beta chains, and the association was replicated in an independent cohort. In vitro tests confirmed that a few of the cytomegalovirus-associated TCR beta chains recognize cytomegalovirus antigens. The classifier was reported to diagnose cytomegalovirus status with high specificity and sensitivity in both the original cohort and the validation cohort. Because counts were too low, roughly 18 rarely observed V segments, including chromosome 9 orphons, were left out of the earlier analysis of over 550 of the donors. A cluster of highly shared sequence variants was judged likely to represent a technical artifact of the sequencing pipeline. Presence/absence analyses assumed roughly uniform sequencing depth across donors, an assumption that may not hold. While some public TCRs were present in many individuals, most TCR sequences turned up only very rarely across donors. According to a later analysis, TCR association rates differed among HLA loci, with DRB1 alleles showing the most associated TCRs and HLA-C alleles showing the fewest. Correlated functional status among segregating V segments might reflect linkage disequilibrium, but an unknown experimental factor could not be ruled out. The cohort was sequenced for TCR beta chains only, and without alpha or paired-chain data the features that could be detected were limited. A later analysis reported that several top co-occurrence clusters appeared linked to parvovirus B19, influenza, CMV and Epstein-Barr virus. In the study, 150 to 200 TCR beta chains were listed as associated with cytomegalovirus. An earlier analysis of around 600 of the donors showed that most TCR beta V segments appeared in productive rearrangements either about 87% or about 30% of the time, which broadly matched IMGT annotations. HLA typing was unavailable for some donors at each locus, so association tests used only the typed subset. A further reported finding was that TCR beta sequences accurately predicted the HLA-A and HLA-B alleles for most subjects in the first cohort. According to a later analysis, most CMV-associated TCR beta chains appeared to be HLA-restricted, and the HLA associations seemed to be driven largely by CMV exposure. Assigning TCR associations to individual alleles was difficult when HLA alleles, especially DR and DQ, strongly co-occurred. The only immune exposure information available for the cohort was CMV serostatus. According to a later genetic analysis, donors in an Asian-associated ancestry cluster had fewer N-insertions in productive TCRs than the approximately 670-donor mean. It was suggested by the authors that the approach could potentially be generalized to other disease states and immunological phenotypes. In a later analysis, HLA-associated TCR beta chains showed more clonal expansion and lower generation probabilities than non-associated chains that were equally common.

The V end gives up 6 bases and the J end 10 bases, leaving 30 bases in the junction not matched to a gene. The cysteine opens and the phenylalanine closes a CDR3 of 20 amino acids. Left in the record is the CDR3 DNA by itself, 60 bases read in frame from the first base. CDR1 and CDR2, per the germline V gene, are WSHSY and SAAADI. Receptor libraries were prepared by the immunoSEQ multiplex PCR assay. The multiplex PCR relied on a mix of 60 forward primers for TCR Vbeta segments and 13 reverse primers for TCR Jbeta segments. The CDR3 region of rearranged TCR beta genes was amplified from genomic DNA with a multiplex PCR assay. The Illumina HiSeq System was used to sequence the amplified TCR beta libraries as 87-base-pair reads. The paper's data handling went like this. Across the roughly 640 repertoires, a later analysis counted tens of millions of unique TCR beta chains, around 10 million of which were shared by at least two donors. A nearest-neighbor algorithm error-corrected the raw reads and collapsed the reads into unique sequences, merging closely related sequences to remove PCR and sequencing errors. To assign V, D and J gene segments, CDR3 sequences were aligned to IMGT reference sequences. For a sequence to be retained, a match of at least six nucleotides to both a V gene segment and a J gene segment was required. A rearrangement counted as productive if the CDR3 had no stop codons and remained in frame with V and J, and every other rearrangement counted as non-productive. CDR3 was defined by IMGT convention, running from the second conserved V-encoded cysteine to the conserved J-encoded phenylalanine. In an earlier analysis of roughly 610 of the donors, sequences lacking an unambiguous match to a single V gene segment were excluded. In an earlier analysis of approximately 500 of the donors, a V segment was called functional when productive rearrangements were above 56.7%, and segregating when the standard deviation between donors exceeded 5%. To diagnose cytomegalovirus status from the catalog of TCR beta chain sequences, a statistical classification framework was built. In a later analysis, TCR nucleotide sequences were compared against IMGT/GENE-DB human TR gene sequences so that V and J genes could be assigned. In a later analysis, CDR3 sequences and most-parsimonious VDJ recombination scenarios were assigned using the TCRdist pipeline. A later analysis defined each TCR beta chain by its CDR3 amino acid sequence plus V-gene family, and excluded reads lacking a unique V-gene family. To address suspected cross-contamination and a sequencing artifact, a later analysis removed roughly 580 highly shared, low-generation-probability nucleotide sequences. In a later analysis, a clonal expansion index for each public chain was calculated from normalized within-repertoire ranks of inferred template counts. Generation probabilities in a later analysis came from a VDJ recombination model fitted to out-of-frame rearrangements, and those results were checked against IGoR. Hypergeometric tests were used in a later analysis to score TCR-TCR, TCR-HLA and TCR-CMV co-occurrence, with a repertoire-size bias correction applied to the TCR pairs. A later analysis estimated false discovery rates by permuting HLA or CMV assignments 20 times. A later analysis grouped co-occurring TCRs with DBSCAN, adding TCRdist sequence similarity when clustering within HLA-allele-positive subsets. Co-occurrence clustering excluded repertoires with fewer than 30,000 or more than 120,000 public chains, plus five with anomalous nucleotide sharing. TCRdb re-hosts the immuneACCESS table, in-frame sequences only. Its copies lack some clones; in the studies checked, an unresolved V gene accounts for under half of them, and the cause for the rest is not known. V and J calls plus clone size are reproduced from that table; the DNA served to infer D and trimming. Within this sample are over 200,000 clones, with more than 70% of them counted one time only. About 1.2% of the sample comes from the top ten.

In total, about 650 healthy bone marrow donors made up the cohort. Cohort members were all nominally healthy when sampled, although unrecorded immune exposures were likely present. CMV serostatus was positive for about 290 and negative for about 55% of the 666 cohort members, and was not recorded for this donor. Every donor gave a peripheral blood sample, and the peripheral blood mononuclear cells from that sample were used for TCR beta sequencing. Genomic DNA was extracted from the blood cell samples with the Qiagen DNeasy Blood Extraction Kit. Note on this clone: Its target antigen remains unknown. Base qualities are not recorded, but no much larger clone differs from it by a single base.

The rearrangement combines TRBV10-2 with TRBJ2-7, with TRBD2 matching 10 junction bases. This clonotype originated in a human donor in good health. Sequencing was performed on PBMCs. CDR3 region: CASSSSLLASGRNMGGGQYF. The sequenced DNA is TGCGCCAGCAGCAGTTCCCTGTTAGCTAGCGGGAGAAATATGGGTGGGGGACAGTACTTC.